Detailed here is one T cell receptor (beta chain). Antigen specificity is unknown. The data are from a study of cytomegalovirus exposure and HLA in healthy donors. Use of 60 Vbeta and 13 Jbeta primers characterized the PCR. Profiled with immunoSEQ multiplex PCR; TCRdb holds only in-frame clones, not every one. Of about 160,000 clones listed, over 70% are singletons. Study-level results: From TCR beta sequences, most subjects' HLA-A and HLA-B alleles were reportedly predicted accurately. Apparent HLA restriction characterized most CMV-associated TCR beta chains in a later analysis. When presence/absence was analysed, sequencing depth was taken to be roughly uniform across donors.

The TCR was taken from a man aged 30 to 39 in good health and CMV-seronegative. Sample: PBMCs.

CDR3 amino acids: CASSLEGMWGGVGGQETQYF. The CDR3 DNA reads TGTGCCAGCAGCTTGGAGGGCATGTGGGGGGGGGTAGGGGGACAAGAGACCCAGTACTTC. This chain joins TRBV5-5 and TRBJ2-5; tentatively, D is TRBD2 (7 bases). V lost 0 bases to trimming and J lost 2 bases, with 26 bases between them. This CDR3 region has 20 residues. CDR1 and CDR2 from the germline V gene are SGHKS and YYEKEE (reference sequence). The full variable domain, rest sourced from reference TRBV5-5 and TRBJ2-5, is DAGVTQSPTHLIKTRGQQVTLRCSPISGHKSVSWYQQVLGQGPQFIFQYYEKEERGRGNFPDRFSARQFPNYSSELNVNALLLGDSALYLCASSLEGMWGGVGGQETQYFGPGTRLLVL.